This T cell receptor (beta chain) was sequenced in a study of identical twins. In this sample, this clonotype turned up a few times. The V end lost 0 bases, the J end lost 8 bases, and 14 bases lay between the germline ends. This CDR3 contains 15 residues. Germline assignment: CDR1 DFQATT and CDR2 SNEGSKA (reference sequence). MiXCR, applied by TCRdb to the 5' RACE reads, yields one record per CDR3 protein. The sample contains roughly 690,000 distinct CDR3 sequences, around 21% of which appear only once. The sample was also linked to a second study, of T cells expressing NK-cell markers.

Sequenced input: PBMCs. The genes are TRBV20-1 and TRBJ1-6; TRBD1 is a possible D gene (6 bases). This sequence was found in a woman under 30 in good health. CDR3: CSAREDRGEYSPLHF. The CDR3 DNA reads TGCAGTGCTAGAGAAGATAGGGGGGAATATTCACCCCTCCACTTT.